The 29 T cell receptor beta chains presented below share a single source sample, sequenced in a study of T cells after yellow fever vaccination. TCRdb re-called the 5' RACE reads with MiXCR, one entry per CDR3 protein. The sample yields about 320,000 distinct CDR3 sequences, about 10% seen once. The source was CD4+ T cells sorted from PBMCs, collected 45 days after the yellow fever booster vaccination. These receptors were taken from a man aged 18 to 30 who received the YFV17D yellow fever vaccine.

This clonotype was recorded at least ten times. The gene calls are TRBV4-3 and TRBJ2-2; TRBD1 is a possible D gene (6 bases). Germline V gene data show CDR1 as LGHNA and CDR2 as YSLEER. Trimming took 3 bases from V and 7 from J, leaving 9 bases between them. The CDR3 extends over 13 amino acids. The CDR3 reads CASSQGAGGELFF. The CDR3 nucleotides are TGCGCCAGCAGCCAGGGGGCGGGCGGGGAGCTGTTTTTT.

The CDR3 nucleotides are TGTGCCAGCAGCTTGGGACAGTACTCTGGAAACACCATATATTTT. Its translation: CASSLGQYSGNTIYF. The rearrangement links TRBV7-2 to TRBJ1-3; 7 nucleotides agree with TRBD1. J was trimmed by 0 bases and V by 3 bases; bases with no gene match: 2. CDR3 length: 15 amino acids. The germline CDR1 and CDR2 sequences are SGHTA and FQGNSA.

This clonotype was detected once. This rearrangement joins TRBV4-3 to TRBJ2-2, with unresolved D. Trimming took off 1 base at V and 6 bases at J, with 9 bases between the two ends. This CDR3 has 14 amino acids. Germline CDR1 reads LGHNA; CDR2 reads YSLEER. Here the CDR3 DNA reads TGCGCCAGCAGCCAAGTCCGTGGAGCCGGGGAGCTGTTTTTT. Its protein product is CASSQVRGAGELFF.

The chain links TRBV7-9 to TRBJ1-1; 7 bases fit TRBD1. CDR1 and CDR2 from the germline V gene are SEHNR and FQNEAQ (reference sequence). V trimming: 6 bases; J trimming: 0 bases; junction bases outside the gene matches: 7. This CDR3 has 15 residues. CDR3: CASRGGTGVNTEAFF. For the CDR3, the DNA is TGTGCCAGCAGGGGGGGAACAGGGGTGAACACTGAAGCTTTCTTT.

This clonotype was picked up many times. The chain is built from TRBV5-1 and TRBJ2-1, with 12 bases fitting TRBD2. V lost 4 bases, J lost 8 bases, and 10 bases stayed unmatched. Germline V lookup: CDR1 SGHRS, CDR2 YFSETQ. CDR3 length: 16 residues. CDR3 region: CASSTLLAGGVDEQFF. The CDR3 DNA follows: TGCGCCAGCAGCACTCTACTAGCGGGGGGTGTCGATGAGCAGTTCTTC.

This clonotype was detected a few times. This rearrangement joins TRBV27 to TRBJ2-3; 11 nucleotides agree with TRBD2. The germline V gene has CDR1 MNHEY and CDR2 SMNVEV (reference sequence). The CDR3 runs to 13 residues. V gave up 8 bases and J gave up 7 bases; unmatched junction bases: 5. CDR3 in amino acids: CASGIAGGHTQYF. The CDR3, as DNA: TGTGCCAGCGGTATAGCGGGGGGGCATACGCAGTATTTT.

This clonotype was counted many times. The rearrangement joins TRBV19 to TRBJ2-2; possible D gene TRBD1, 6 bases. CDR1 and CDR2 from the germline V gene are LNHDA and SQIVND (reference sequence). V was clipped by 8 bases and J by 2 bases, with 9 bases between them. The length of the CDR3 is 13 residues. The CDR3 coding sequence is TGTGCCAGTGCAGGGGCTAACACCGGGGAGCTGTTTTTT. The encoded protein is CASAGANTGELFF.

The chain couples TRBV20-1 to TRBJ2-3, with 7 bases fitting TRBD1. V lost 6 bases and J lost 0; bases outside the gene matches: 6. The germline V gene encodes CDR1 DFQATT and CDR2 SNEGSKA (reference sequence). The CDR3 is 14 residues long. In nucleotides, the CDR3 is TGCAGTGCCCCAGACAGGGATAGCACAGATACGCAGTATTTT. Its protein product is CSAPDRDSTDTQYF.

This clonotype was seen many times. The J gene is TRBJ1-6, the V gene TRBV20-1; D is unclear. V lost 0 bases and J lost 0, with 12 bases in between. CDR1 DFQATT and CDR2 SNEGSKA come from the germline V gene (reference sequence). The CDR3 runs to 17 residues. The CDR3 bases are TGCAGTGCTAGAGAACGTGGCAGGAGCTCCTATAATTCACCCCTCCACTTT. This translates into CSARERGRSSYNSPLHF.

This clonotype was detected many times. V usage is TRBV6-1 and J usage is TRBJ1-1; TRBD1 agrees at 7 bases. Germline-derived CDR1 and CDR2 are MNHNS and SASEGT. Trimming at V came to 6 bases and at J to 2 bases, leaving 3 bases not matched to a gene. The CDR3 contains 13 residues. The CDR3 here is CASSGGGNTEAFF. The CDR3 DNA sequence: TGTGCCAGCAGCGGAGGGGGCAACACTGAAGCTTTCTTT.

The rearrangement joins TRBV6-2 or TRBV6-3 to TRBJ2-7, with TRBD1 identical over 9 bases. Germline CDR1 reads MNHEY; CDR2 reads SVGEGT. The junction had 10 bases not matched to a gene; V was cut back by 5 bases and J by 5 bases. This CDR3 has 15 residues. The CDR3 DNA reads TGTGCCAGCAGTCCACCGGGACAGGGAATGAACGAGCAGTACGTC. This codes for CASSPPGQGMNEQYV.

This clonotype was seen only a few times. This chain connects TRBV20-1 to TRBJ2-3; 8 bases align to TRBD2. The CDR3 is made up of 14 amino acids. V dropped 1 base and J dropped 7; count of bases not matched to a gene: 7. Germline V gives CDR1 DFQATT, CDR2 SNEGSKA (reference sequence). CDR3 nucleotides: TGCAGTGCTAGAGCCGGGGGGGCGCGTTATACGCAGTATTTT. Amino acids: CSARAGGARYTQYF.

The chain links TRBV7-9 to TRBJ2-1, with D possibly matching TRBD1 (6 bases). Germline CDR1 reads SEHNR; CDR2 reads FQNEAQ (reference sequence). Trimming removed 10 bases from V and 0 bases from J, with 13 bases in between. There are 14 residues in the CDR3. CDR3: CAIPDSLSYNEQFF. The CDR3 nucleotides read TGTGCCATCCCGGACAGCCTCTCCTACAATGAGCAGTTCTTC. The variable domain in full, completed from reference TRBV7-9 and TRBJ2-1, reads DTGVSQNPRHKITKRGQNVTFRCDPISEHNRLYWYRQTLGQGPEFLTYFQNEAQLEKSRLLSDRFSAERPKGSFSTLEIQRTEQGDSAMYLCAIPDSLSYNEQFFGPGTRLTVL.

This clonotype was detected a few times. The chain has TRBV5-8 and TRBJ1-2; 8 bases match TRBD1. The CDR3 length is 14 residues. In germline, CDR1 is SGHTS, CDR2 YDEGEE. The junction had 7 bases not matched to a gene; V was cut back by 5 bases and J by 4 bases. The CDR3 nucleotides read TGTGCCAGCAGTTTCGACAGGGGAGGCTATGGCTACACCTTC. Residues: CASSFDRGGYGYTF.

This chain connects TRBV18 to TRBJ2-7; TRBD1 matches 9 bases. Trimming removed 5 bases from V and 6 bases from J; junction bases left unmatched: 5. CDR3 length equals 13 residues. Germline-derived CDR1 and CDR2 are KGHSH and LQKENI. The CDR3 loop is CASSSEQGAEQYV. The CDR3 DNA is TGTGCCAGCTCATCCGAACAGGGGGCCGAGCAGTACGTC.

CDR3 DNA sequence: TGCGCCAGCAGCTTAGAAGGGAGCGACGAGCAGTACGTC. Residues: CASSLEGSDEQYV. The J gene is TRBJ2-7, the V gene TRBV5-1, with TRBD2 as a possible D gene (5 bases). Per the germline V gene, CDR1 is SGHRS and CDR2 is YFSETQ. The V end lost 2 bases, the J end lost 5 bases, and 11 bases lay between the germline ends. The CDR3 is 13 amino acids.

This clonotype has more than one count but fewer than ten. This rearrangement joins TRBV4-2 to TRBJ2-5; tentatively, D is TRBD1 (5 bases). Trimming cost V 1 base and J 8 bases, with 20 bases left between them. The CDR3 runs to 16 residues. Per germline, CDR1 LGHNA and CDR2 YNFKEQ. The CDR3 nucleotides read TGTGCCAGCAGCCAAGCATCCACAGGCGCCCAAGGCACCCAGTACTTC. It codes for CASSQASTGAQGTQYF.

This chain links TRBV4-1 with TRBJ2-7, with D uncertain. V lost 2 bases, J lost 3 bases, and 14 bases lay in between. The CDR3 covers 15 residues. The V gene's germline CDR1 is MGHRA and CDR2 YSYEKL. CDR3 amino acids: CASSQLSRPLYEQYF. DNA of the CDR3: TGCGCCAGCAGCCAACTTTCCCGGCCCCTCTACGAGCAGTACTTC.

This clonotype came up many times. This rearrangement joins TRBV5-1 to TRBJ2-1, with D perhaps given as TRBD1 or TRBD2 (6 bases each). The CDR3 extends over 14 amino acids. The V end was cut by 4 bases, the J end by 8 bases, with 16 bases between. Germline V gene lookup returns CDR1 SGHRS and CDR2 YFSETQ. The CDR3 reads CASSTLAEGDEQFF. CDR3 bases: TGCGCCAGCAGCACGCTCGCGGAGGGGGATGAGCAGTTCTTC.

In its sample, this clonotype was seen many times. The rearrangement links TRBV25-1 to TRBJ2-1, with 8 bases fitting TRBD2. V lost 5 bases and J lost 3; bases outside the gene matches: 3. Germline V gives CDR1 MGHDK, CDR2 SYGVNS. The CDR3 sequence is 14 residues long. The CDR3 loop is CASSRLAGYNEQFF. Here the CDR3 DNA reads TGTGCCAGCAGTCGGCTAGCGGGCTACAATGAGCAGTTCTTC.

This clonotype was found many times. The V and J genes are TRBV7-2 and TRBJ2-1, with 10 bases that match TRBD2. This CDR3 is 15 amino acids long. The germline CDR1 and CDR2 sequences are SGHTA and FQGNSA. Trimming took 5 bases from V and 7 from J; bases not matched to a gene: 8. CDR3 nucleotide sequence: TGTGCCAGCAGCGAAACTAGCGGGGAATGGAATGAGCAGTTCTTC. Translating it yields CASSETSGEWNEQFF.

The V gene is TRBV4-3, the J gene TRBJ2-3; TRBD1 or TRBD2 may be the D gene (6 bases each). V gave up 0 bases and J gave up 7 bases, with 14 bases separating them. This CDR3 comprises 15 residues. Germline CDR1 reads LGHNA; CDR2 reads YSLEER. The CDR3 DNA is TGCGCCAGCAGCCAAGAAGTGGAAGGGGGGCATACGCAGTATTTT. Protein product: CASSQEVEGGHTQYF.

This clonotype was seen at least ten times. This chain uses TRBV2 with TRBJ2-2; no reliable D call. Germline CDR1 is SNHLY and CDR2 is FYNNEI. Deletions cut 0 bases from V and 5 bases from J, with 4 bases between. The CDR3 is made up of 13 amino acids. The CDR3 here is CASSEAATGELFF. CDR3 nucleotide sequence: TGTGCCAGCAGTGAAGCGGCTACCGGGGAGCTGTTTTTT. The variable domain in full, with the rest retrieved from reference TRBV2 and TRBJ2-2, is EPEVTQTPSHQVTQMGQEVILRCVPISNHLYFYWYRQILGQKVEFLVSFYNNEISEKSEIFDDQFSVERPDGSNFTLKIRSTKLEDSAMYFCASSEAATGELFFGEGSRLTVL.

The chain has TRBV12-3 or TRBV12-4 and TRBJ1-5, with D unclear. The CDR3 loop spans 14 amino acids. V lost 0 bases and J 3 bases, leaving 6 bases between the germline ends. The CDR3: CASSLAVTNQPQHF. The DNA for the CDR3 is TGTGCCAGCAGTTTAGCTGTCACCAATCAGCCCCAGCATTTT.

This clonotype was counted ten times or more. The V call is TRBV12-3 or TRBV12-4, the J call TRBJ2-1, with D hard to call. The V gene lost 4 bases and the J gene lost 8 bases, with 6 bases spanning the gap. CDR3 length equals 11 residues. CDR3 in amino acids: CASSSGYEQFF. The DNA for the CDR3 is TGTGCCAGCAGTTCTGGGTATGAGCAGTTCTTC.

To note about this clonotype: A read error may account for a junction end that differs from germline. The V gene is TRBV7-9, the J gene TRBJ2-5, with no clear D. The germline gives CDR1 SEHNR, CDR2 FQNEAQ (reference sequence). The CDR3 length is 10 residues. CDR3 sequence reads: CASSSETRYF. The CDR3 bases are TGTGCCAGCAGCTCTGAGACCCGGTACTTC.

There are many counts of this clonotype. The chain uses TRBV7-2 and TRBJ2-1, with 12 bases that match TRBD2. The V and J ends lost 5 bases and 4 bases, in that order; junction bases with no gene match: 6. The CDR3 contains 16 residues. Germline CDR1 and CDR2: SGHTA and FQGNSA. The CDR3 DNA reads TGTGCCAGCAGCAAACCTAGCGGGGGGGCATACAATGAGCAGTTCTTC. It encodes CASSKPSGGAYNEQFF.

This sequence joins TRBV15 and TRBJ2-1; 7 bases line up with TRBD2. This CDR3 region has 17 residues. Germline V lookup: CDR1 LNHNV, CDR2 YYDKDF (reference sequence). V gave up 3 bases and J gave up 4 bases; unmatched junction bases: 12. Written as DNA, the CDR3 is TGTGCCACCAGCAGGGACTTAGCGGGTACAGATTACAATGAGCAGTTCTTC. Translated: CATSRDLAGTDYNEQFF.

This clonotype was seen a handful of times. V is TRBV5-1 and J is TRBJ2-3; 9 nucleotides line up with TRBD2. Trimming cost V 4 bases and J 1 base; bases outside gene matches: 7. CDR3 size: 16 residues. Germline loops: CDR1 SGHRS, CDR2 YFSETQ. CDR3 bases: TGCGCCAGCAGCCCACGGATAGCGGGGGGCACAGATACGCAGTATTTT. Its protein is CASSPRIAGGTDTQYF. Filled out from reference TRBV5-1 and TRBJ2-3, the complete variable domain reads KAGVTQTPRYLIKTRGQQVTLSCSPISGHRSVSWYQQTPGQGLQFLFEYFSETQRNKGNFPGRFSGRQFSNSRSEMNVSTLELGDSALYLCASSPRIAGGTDTQYFGPGTRLTVL.